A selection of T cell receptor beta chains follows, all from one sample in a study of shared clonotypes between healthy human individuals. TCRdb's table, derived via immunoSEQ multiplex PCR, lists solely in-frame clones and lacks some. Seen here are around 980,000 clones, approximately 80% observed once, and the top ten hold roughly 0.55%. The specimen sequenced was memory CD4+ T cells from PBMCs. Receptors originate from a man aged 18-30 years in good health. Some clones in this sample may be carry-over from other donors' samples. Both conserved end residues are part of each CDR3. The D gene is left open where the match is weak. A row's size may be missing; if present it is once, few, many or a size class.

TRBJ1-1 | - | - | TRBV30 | TGTGCCTGGAGCCTCACAGGTAGCGAAGCTTTCTTT | CAWSLTGSEAFF
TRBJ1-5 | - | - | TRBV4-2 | TGTGCCAGCAGCCCCCCGACTGGGCAGGGCGGGGGGCAGCCCCAGCATTTT | CASSPPTGQGGGQPQHF
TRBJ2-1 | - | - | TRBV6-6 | TGTGCCAGCAGGGGCACACAGGGAGGCTCCTACAATGAGCAGTTCTTC | CASRGTQGGSYNEQFF
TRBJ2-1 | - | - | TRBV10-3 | TGTGCCATCAGACCCGACAGGTATCCCAATGAGCAGTTCTTC | CAIRPDRYPNEQFF
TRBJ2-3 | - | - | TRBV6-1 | TGTGCCAGCAGTGAAGCTCGGCCAGGGGCTGGAAATACGCAGTATTTT | CASSEARPGAGNTQYF
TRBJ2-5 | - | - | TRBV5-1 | TGCGCCAGCAGCTCTGAGGGGGGGTCGGAGACCCAGTACTTC | CASSSEGGSETQYF
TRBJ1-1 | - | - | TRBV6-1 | TGTGCCAGCAGTGAAGCGGGGGCTGGGGAAGCTTTCTTT | CASSEAGAGEAFF
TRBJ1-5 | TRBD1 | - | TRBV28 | TGTGCCAGCAGTCCGACGGACAGGGCGTATCAGCCCCAGCATTTT | CASSPTDRAYQPQHF
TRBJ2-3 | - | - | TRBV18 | TGTGCCAGCTCACCACCGGGGTCCACAGATACGCAGTATTTT | CASSPPGSTDTQYF
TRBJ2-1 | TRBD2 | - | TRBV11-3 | TGTGCCAGCAGCCAAGCGGGAGGTAACCACAATGAGCAGTTCTTC | CASSQAGGNHNEQFF
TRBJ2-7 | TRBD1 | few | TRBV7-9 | TGTGCCAGCGGCTTTCCGGGACAGGGTAACGAGCAGTACTTC | CASGFPGQGNEQYF
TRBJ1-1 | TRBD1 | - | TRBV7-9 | TGTGCCAGCAGCAGCCGGGACAGATACTCTGAAGCTTTCTTT | CASSSRDRYSEAFF
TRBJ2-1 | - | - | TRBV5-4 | TGTGCCAGCAGCTTGGGGGGATATGAGCAGTTCTTC | CASSLGGYEQFF
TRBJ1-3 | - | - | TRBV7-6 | TGTGCCAGCAGCTTCAGGGTCTCTGGAAACACCATATATTTT | CASSFRVSGNTIYF
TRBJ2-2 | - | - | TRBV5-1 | TGCGCCAGCAGCTCCGGCGGATTCACGGGCGGGGAGCTGTTTTTT | CASSSGGFTGGELFF
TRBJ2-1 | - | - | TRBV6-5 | TGTGCCAGCAGTTACCCGGGACGTAACAATGAGCAGTTCTTC | CASSYPGRNNEQFF
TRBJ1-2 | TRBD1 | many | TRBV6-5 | TGTGCCAGCAGTGCGACAGGGAGGTATGGCTACACCTTC | CASSATGRYGYTF
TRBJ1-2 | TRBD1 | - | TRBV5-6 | TGTGCCAGCATCCTGACAGGGGAGTTTTATGGCTACACCTTC | CASILTGEFYGYTF
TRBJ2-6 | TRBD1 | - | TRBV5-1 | TGCGCCAGCAGCTCGGGACAGGGGAGTGGGGCCAACGTCCTGACTTTC | CASSSGQGSGANVLTF
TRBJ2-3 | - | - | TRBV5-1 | TGCGCCAGCAGCGATGGCGCTAGCACAGATACGCAGTATTTT | CASSDGASTDTQYF